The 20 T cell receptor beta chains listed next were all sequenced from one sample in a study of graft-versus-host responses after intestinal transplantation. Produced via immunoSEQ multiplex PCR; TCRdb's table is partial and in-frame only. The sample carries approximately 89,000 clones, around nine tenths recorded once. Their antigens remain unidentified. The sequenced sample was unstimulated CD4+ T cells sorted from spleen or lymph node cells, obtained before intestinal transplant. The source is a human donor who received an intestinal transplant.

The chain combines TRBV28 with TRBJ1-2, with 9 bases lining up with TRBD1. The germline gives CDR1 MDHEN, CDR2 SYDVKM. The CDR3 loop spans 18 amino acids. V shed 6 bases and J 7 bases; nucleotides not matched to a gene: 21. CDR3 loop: CASSPTPGTGQGMSGYTF. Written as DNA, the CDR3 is TGTGCCAGCAGCCCAACACCCGGGACAGGGCAGGGGATGAGTGGCTACACCTTC.

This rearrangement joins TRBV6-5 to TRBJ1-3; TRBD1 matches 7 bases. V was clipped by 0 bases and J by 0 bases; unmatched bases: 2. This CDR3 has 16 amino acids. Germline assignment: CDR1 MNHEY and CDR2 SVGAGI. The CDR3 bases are TGTGCCAGCAGTTACTCAGGGGGCCGCTCTGGAAACACCATATATTTT. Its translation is CASSYSGGRSGNTIYF.

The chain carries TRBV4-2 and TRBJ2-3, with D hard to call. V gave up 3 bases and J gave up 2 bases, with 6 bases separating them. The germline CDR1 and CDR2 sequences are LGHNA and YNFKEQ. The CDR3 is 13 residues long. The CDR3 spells CASSHHITDTQYF. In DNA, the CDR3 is TGTGCCAGCAGCCACCACATCACAGATACGCAGTATTTT.

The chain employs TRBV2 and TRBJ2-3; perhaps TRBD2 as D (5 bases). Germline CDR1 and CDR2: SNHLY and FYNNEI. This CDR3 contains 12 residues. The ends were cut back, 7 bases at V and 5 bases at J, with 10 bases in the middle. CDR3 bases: TGTGCCAGCACCCTCGCGGGAGATACGCAGTATTTT. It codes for CASTLAGDTQYF.

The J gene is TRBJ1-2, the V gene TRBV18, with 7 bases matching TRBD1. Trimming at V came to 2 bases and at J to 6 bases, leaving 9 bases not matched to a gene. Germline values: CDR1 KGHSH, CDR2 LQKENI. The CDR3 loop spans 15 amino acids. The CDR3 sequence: CASSPLDRPTNGYTF. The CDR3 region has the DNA TGTGCCAGCTCACCATTGGACAGGCCTACAAATGGCTACACCTTC.

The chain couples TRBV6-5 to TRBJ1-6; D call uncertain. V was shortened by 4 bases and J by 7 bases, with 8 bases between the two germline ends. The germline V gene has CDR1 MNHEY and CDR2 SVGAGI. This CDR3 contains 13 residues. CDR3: CASSSEANSPLHF. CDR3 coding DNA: TGTGCCAGCAGTTCGGAGGCAAATTCACCCCTCCACTTT.

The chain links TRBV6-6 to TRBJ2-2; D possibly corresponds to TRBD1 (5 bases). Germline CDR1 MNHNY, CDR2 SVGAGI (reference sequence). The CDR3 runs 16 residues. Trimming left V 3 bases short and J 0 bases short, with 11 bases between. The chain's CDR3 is CASSYQGSTNTGELFF. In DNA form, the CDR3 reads TGTGCCAGCAGTTATCAGGGTTCCACGAACACCGGGGAGCTGTTTTTT.

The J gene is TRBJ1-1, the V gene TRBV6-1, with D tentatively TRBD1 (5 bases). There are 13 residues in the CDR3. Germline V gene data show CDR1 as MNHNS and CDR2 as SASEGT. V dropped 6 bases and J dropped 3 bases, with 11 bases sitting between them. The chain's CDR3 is CASRQALDTEAFF. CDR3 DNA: TGTGCCAGCAGACAGGCCCTAGACACTGAAGCTTTCTTT.

The CDR3 spells CASSEMSGGAFPQPQHF. Written as DNA, the CDR3 is TGTGCCAGCAGTGAAATGTCAGGGGGCGCTTTCCCTCAGCCCCAGCATTTT. The chain employs TRBV6-1 and TRBJ1-5; 8 positions agree with TRBD1. The V gene end was trimmed by 2 bases and the J gene end by 6 bases; junction bases not matched to a gene: 12. Germline-derived CDR1 and CDR2 are MNHNS and SASEGT. The CDR3 runs 17 residues.

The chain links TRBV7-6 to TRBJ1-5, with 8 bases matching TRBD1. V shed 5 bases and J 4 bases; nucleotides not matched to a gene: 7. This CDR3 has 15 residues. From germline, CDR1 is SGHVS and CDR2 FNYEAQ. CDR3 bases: TGTGCCAGCAGCCCCGGGACAGGACCGAATCAGCCCCAGCATTTT. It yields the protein CASSPGTGPNQPQHF.

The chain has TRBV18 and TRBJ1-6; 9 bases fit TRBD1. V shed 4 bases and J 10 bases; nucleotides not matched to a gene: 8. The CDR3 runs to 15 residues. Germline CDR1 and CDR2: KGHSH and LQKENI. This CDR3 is CASSHDTGGQSPLHF. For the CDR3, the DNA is TGTGCCAGCTCACACGATACAGGGGGCCAGTCACCCCTCCACTTT.

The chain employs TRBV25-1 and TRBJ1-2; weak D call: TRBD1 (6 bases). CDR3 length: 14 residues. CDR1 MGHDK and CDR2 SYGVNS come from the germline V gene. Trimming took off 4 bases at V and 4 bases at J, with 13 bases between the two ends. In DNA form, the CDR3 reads TGTGCCAGCAGTGGTGGCGACAGGATCTATGGCTACACCTTC. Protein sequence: CASSGGDRIYGYTF.

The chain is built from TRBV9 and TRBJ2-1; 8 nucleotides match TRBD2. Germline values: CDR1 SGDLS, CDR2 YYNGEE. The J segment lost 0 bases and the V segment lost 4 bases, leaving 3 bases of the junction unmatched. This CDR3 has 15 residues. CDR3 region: CASSRRGDSYNEQFF. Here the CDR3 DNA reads TGTGCCAGCAGCCGGCGGGGGGACTCCTACAATGAGCAGTTCTTC.

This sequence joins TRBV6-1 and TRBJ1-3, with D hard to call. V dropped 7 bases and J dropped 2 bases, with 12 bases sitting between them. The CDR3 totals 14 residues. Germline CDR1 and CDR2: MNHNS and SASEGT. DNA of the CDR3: TGTGCCAGCATCCTATGGAGGCCTGGAAACACCATATATTTT. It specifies CASILWRPGNTIYF.

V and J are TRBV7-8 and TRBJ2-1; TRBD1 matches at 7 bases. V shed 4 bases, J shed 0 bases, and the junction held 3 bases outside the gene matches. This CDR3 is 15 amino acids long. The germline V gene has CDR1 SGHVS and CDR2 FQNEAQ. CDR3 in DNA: TGTGCCAGCAGCTCCAGGGGGAACTCCTACAATGAGCAGTTCTTC. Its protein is CASSSRGNSYNEQFF. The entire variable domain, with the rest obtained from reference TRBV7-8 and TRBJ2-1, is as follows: GAGVSQSPRYKVAKRGQDVALRCDPISGHVSLFWYQQALGQGPEFLTYFQNEAQLDKSGLPSDRFFAERPEGSVSTLKIQRTQQEDSAVYLCASSSRGNSYNEQFFGPGTRLTVL.

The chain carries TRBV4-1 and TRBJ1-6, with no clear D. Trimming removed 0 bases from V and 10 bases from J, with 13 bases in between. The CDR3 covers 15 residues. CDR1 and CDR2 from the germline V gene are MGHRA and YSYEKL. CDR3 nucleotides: TGCGCCAGCAGCCAAGAGGTGAGGGTAGGGTCACCCCTCCACTTT. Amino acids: CASSQEVRVGSPLHF.

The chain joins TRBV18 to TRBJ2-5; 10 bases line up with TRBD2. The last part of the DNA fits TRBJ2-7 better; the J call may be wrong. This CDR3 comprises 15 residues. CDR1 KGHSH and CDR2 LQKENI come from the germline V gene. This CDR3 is CASSPQAGGDYEQYF. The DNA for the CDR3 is TGTGCCAGCTCACCTCAAGCGGGAGGGGACTACGAGCAGTACTTC.

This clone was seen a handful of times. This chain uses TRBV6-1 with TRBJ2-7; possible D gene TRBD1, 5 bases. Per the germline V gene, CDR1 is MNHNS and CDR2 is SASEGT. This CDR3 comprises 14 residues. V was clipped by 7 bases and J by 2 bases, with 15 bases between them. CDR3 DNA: TGTGCCAGCACCCCGCCAGGGCCCGCCTACGAGCAGTACTTC. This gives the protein CASTPPGPAYEQYF.

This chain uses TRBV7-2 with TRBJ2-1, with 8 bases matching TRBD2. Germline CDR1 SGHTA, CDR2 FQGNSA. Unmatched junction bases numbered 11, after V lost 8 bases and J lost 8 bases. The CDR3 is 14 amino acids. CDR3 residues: CASEMGLVNYEQFF. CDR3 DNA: TGTGCCAGCGAAATGGGACTAGTAAATTATGAGCAGTTCTTC.

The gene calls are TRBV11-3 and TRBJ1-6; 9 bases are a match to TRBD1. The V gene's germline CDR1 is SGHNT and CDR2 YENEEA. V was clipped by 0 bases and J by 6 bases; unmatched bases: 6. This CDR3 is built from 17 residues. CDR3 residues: CASSLDPGQGINSPLHF. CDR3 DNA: TGTGCCAGCAGCTTAGATCCGGGACAGGGTATTAATTCACCCCTCCACTTT.